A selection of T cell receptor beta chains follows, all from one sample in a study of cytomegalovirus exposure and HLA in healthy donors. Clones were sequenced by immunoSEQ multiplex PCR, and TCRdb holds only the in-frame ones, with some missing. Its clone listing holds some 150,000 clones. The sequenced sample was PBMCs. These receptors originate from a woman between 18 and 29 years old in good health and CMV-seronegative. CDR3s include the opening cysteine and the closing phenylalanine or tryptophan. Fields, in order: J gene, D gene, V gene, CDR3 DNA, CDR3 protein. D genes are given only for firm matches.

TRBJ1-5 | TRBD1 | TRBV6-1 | TGTGCCAGCACTGTCACAGGGGCAGGCAATCAGCCCCAGCATTTT | CASTVTGAGNQPQHF
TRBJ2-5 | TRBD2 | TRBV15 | TGTGCCACCAGCAGCCTTCTAGCGGGAGGGGGGGAGACCCAGTACTTC | CATSSLLAGGGETQYF
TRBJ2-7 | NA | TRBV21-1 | TGTGCCACCCATAAGGACACCCTAAATTCCTACGAGCAGTACTTC | CATHKDTLNSYEQYF
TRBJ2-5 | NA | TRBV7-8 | TGTGCCAGCACCCACAGAGCCAAAAGAGATTTCGGGACCCAGTACTTC | CASTHRAKRDFGTQYF
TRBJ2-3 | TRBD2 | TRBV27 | TGTGCCAGCAGTCAACAACTAGCGGACCTCACAGATACGCAGTATTTT | CASSQQLADLTDTQYF
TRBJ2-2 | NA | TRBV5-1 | TGCGCCAGCAGAAGGGAGGTAGCCGGGGAGCTGTTTTTT | CASRREVAGELFF
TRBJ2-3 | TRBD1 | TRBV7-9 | TGTGCCAGCAGCTCTCGGACAGGGGCAGATACGCAGTATTTT | CASSSRTGADTQYF
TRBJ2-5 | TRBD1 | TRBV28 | TGTGCCAGCAGTTTACTTCCGGCAGGGGGCGATGGAGAGACCCAGTACTTC | CASSLLPAGGDGETQYF
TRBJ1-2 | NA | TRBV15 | TGTGCCACCAGCAGAGATCAGACTAACTATGGCTACACCTTC | CATSRDQTNYGYTF
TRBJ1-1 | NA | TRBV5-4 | TGTGCCAGCAGCCAAGGGGGATTTTCAATGAACACTGAAGCTTTCTTT | CASSQGGFSMNTEAFF
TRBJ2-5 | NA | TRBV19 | TGTGCCAGTAGTATAGCGGAGACCCAGTACTTC | CASSIAETQYF
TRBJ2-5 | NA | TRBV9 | TGTGCCAGCAGCGTCAGTAGCTCTCAAGAGACCCAGTACTTC | CASSVSSSQETQYF
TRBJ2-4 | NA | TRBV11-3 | TGTGCCAGCAGCTTGGCCATTGGAAACATTCAGTACTTC | CASSLAIGNIQYF
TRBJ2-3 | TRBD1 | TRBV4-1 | TGCGCCAGCAGCCCGCGGACAGGACAGAGACACACAGATACGCAGTATTTT | CASSPRTGQRHTDTQYF